Reported below is one TCR beta chain. In the source study's methods: Nucleated cell counts were estimated from reference gene primer amplification. The assay was immunoSEQ multiplex PCR, and TCRdb's table has in-frame clones only and misses some. That table furnishes V, J and clone size, whereas the DNA furnished D and trimming. The data show roughly 400,000 clones, approximately 87% seen once. The CDR3 covers 16 residues. The germline CDR1 and CDR2 sequences are MDHEN and SYDVKM. Trimming left V 4 bases short and J 1 base short, with 16 bases between. This entry is derived from a study of blood T cell repertoires in COVID-19. Overall study context: T cells, B-cell-depleted T cells, or PBMCs provided the cDNA or gDNA that served as material.

Sequencing was done on a sample of peripheral blood. The receptor was isolated from an older woman with COVID-19, enrolled during active disease. The chain combines TRBV28 with TRBJ1-1; D gene ambiguous. The CDR3 here is CASSSHEEFANTEAFF. Written as DNA, the CDR3 is TGTGCCAGCAGTTCACACGAGGAATTCGCGAACACTGAAGCTTTCTTT.